This T cell receptor (beta chain) was captured in a study of T cell repertoires in cytomegalovirus infection. Looking at the study overall: Public TCR beta signatures provided an indication of both CMV infection and a matching HLA type.

The CDR3 is 12 amino acids. Trimming pared 5 bases from V and 3 bases from J, leaving 8 bases between. Germline CDR1 and CDR2: SGHAT and FQNNGV. On this clonotype: Its specificity is unknown.

A single record per CDR3 protein comes from TCRdb applying MiXCR to the reads. The repertoire has around 570,000 distinct CDR3 sequences, just under 40% of them found once; the top ten carry around 48%. The sequence came from a human donor in good health (CMV status not recorded). Some clones in this sample may be carry-over from other donors' samples. The V gene is TRBV11-2, the J gene TRBJ2-7; no reliable D call. The material was cultured PBMCs, obtained from culture after CMV antigen stimulation. This chain's CDR3 is CASSLDNYEQYF. The CDR3 DNA follows: TGTGCCAGCAGCCTGGATAACTACGAGCAGTACTTC.